In its sample, the clone carrying this TCR beta chain was seen a few times. Its antigen is not known. V lost 0 bases and J 6 bases, leaving 13 bases between the germline ends. The germline gives CDR1 SGHNT, CDR2 YYREEE (reference sequence). There are 14 residues in the CDR3. The data were obtained in a study of cytomegalovirus exposure and HLA in healthy donors. Study information: Unique TCR beta sequences numbering some 110 million came from approximately 180 million T cells in an earlier analysis.

PCR employed 60 Vbeta and 13 Jbeta primers. Clones were sequenced by immunoSEQ multiplex PCR, and TCRdb holds only the in-frame ones, with some missing. The table lists under 200,000 clones, roughly three quarters of them singletons. General study findings and limits: Reports credit the classifier with highly specific, highly sensitive diagnosis of cytomegalovirus status. Among the most significant clusters, several appeared linked to common viral pathogens in a later analysis. Fewer N-insertions (relative to the roughly 720-donor mean) were reportedly seen in an Asian-associated ancestry cluster in a later analysis.

This sequence was found in a male donor in good health and CMV-seropositive. This chain uses TRBV5-4 with TRBJ2-7, with D maybe TRBD1 (5 bases). What was sequenced was PBMCs. CDR3 region: CASSLGGRVFEQYF. The CDR3 coding sequence is TGTGCCAGCAGCTTGGGTGGCAGGGTGTTCGAGCAGTACTTC.